This T cell receptor beta chain was captured in a study of Ad26.COV2.S vaccination and SARS-CoV-2 variants. The assay was immunoSEQ multiplex PCR, and TCRdb's table has in-frame clones only and misses some. Here the sample spans 180,000 or so clones, around nine tenths being singletons. About this clone itself: As yet, its antigen is unknown.

CDR3 size: 13 residues. The germline CDR1 and CDR2 sequences are GTSNPN and SVGIG (reference sequence). V shed 4 bases and J shed 3 bases, with 9 bases lying between them. General study findings and limits: Overall T cell responses may have been underestimated by the analyses of TCR breadth and depth. Placebo recipients and vaccine recipients were similar in non-spike TCR breadth.

The sequence was collected from a human donor who had recovered from COVID-19. The J gene is TRBJ2-2, the V gene TRBV30; D is unresolved. Sample: peripheral blood, taken after recovery from COVID-19. The DNA for the CDR3 is TGTGCCTGGACGGCACGATACACCGGGGAGCTGTTTTTT. The encoded protein is CAWTARYTGELFF.